Here is one T cell receptor beta chain with its context. These data are taken from a study of blood T cell repertoires in COVID-19. Study details: Sample material is recorded as cDNA or gDNA derived from T cells, B-cell-depleted T cells, or PBMCs.

Per the original data handling: The authors estimated nucleated cell counts from reference gene primer amplification. Profiled with immunoSEQ multiplex PCR; TCRdb holds only in-frame clones, not every one. V, J and clone size were drawn from that table, and D and trimming were deduced from the DNA. The data contain around 170,000 clones, about 89% of them singletons. The V gene end was trimmed by 6 bases and the J gene end by 4 bases; junction bases not matched to a gene: 1. The CDR3 runs to 14 residues. From germline, CDR1 is ENHRY and CDR2 SYGVKD. The chain has TRBV10-3 and TRBJ2-5, with TRBD2 matching 14 bases. Sequencing was done on a sample of peripheral blood. This clonotype was sampled from a man aged 18 to 35 who had recovered from COVID-19. The CDR3 loop reads CAIRGTSGGETQYF. CDR3 in DNA: TGTGCCATCAGGGGGACTAGCGGGGGAGAGACCCAGTACTTC.